A single T cell receptor (beta chain) is shown here with its context. Its antigen is unidentified. Researchers ran the PCR with 60 Vbeta and 13 Jbeta primers. In the authors' methods: Some 11 million of the roughly 80 million unique TCR beta chains counted in a later analysis were shared. The repertoire was sequenced with immunoSEQ multiplex PCR; TCRdb's copy has only in-frame clones and lacks some. V and J calls and clone size are those listed in that table; D and trimming were worked out from the DNA. The profile shows around 150,000 clones, less than 85% of them singletons. This sample stems from a study of cytomegalovirus exposure and HLA in healthy donors. Study-wide points: Data from an earlier analysis indicated that most TCR beta V segments were productive either about 87% or about 30% of the time.

Germline CDR1 is GTSNPN and CDR2 is SVGIG (reference sequence). The CDR3 extends over 14 amino acids. V lost 3 bases and J 7 bases, leaving 15 bases between the germline ends. This chain links TRBV30 with TRBJ2-2; D may be TRBD2 (5 bases). Sequencing input: PBMCs. The receptor was isolated from a man aged 40-49 years in good health and CMV-seropositive. As DNA, the CDR3 is TGTGCCTGGAGGTCCTTAGCGAGAGGCGGGGAGCTGTTTTTT. It specifies CAWRSLARGGELFF.